This record covers a single T cell receptor beta chain. Trimming pared 6 bases from V and 8 bases from J, leaving 17 bases between. Germline V gives CDR1 SQVTM, CDR2 ANQGSEA. This CDR3 comprises 13 residues. Produced via immunoSEQ multiplex PCR; TCRdb's table is partial and in-frame only. Among 100,000 to 150,000 clones, roughly 80% were seen once, and the ten largest hold 3.2%. The sample comes from a study of PD-L1 blockade in urothelial cancer. Time point in this sample: pretreatment peripheral blood. This receptor was taken from a man aged 50 to 59 with urothelial cancer. The genes are TRBV29-1 and TRBJ1-3; D is uncertain. Here the sequenced sample was PBMCs, taken around atezolizumab (anti-PD-L1) treatment. The CDR3 loop is CSVRSASGDTIYF. The CDR3 bases are TGCAGCGTCCGATCTGCGAGCGGGGACACCATATATTTT. Drawing the rest from reference TRBV29-1 and TRBJ1-3, the complete variable domain is SAVISQKPSRDICQRGTSLTIQCQVDSQVTMMFWYRQQPGQSLTLIATANQGSEATYESGFVIDKFPISRPNLTFSTLTVSNMSPEDSSIYLCSVRSASGDTIYFGEGSWLTVV.